This T cell receptor (beta chain) was recorded in a study of regulatory T cells in long-lasting Graves disease. HTBI primers from iRepertoire and Arm-PCR of CDR3 regions yielded the TCR beta libraries. TCRdb re-analysed the multiplex PCR reads in MiXCR, keeping a single row per CDR3 protein. Counted here are some 420,000 distinct CDR3 sequences, 22% occurring once; the ten biggest clones make up less than 15%. With 1 base clipped from V and 8 bases from J, the junction kept 7 bases outside the gene matches. Germline V gene sequence: CDR1 GTSNPN, CDR2 SVGIG (reference sequence). This CDR3 spans 14 amino acids. There are a few counts of this clonotype. Its antigen is still unknown. Points from the study as a whole: Among samples with persistent disease, TRBV28, TRBJ1-2 and TRBJ2-5 were favored. Reduced TCR diversity was observed in persistent Graves' patients versus newly diagnosed patients. Between persistent patients, 2,500 to 3,500 public clonotypes were shared, exceeding the approximately 900 shared between new patients.

Sample time point: persistent/refractory GD, antithyroid drugs over 5 years with positive TRAb. PBMC RNA was the source of the TCR library. The rearrangement uses TRBV30 and TRBJ1-2; 10 positions agree with TRBD1. The sample here was peripheral blood mononuclear cells (PBMCs), taken when the disease was refractory, from a patient treated with antithyroid drugs. The receptor's source is a female donor with Graves disease. The CDR3 loop is CAWSGQGQGKGYTF. The CDR3 DNA reads as TGTGCCTGGAGTGGCCAGGGACAGGGGAAGGGCTACACCTTC.